The present T cell receptor (beta chain) was sequenced within a study of multiple sclerosis patients with progressive multifocal leukoencephalopathy. Regarding time point: 5 to 6 months of natalizumab therapy. The data were produced by immunoSEQ multiplex PCR, yet TCRdb's version contains in-frame clones alone and is incomplete. The sample comprises 25,000 to 30,000 clones, roughly 89% of which are singletons, and about 1.6% rests with the top ten. Study-wide results and caveats: Preferential TRBV-TRBJ pairings or common gene usage were not detected at PML. In most PML patients, TRB repertoires appeared less diverse by entropy.

The CDR3 length is 12 residues. Germline CDR1 and CDR2: MDHEN and SYDVKM. V lost 4 bases and J 4 bases, leaving 5 bases between the germline ends. Concerning this clone itself: Antigen: not known.

The sequences come from PBMCs, collected from a patient treated with natalizumab. This TCR was sampled from a human donor with multiple sclerosis. The rearrangement links TRBV28 to TRBJ2-1; no firm D call. CDR3 nucleotide sequence: TGTGCCAGCAGTTCCCCATACAATGAGCAGTTCTTC. Encoded protein: CASSSPYNEQFF.